This TCR beta chain was documented in a study of blood T cell repertoires in COVID-19 (dated by TCRdb to 2020 to 2021). Regarding the study in general: Collaborator samples came from the United States, Italy and Spain and covered acute and convalescent phases of COVID-19. The sample metadata nearly always contained a de-identified subject ID, COVID-19 status, age in years and sex. The prospective study material was composed of cDNA or gDNA derived from T cells, B-cell-depleted T cells, or PBMCs. Where available, HLA class I and class II types were taken from metadata supplied by the sample provider and were not determined by assay-based typing. The samples were drawn from the first 160 participants of the ongoing ImmuneRACE study and from roughly 1,300 subjects provided by 6 global collaborators. The repertoires were released in a freely available public database meant as a resource for research on the immune response to SARS-CoV-2. Deeply sampled blood TCRbeta repertoires from subjects exposed to, actively infected with, or recovered from COVID-19 were included in the dataset. Overall results and qualifications from the work: The amount of clinical and demographic metadata varied by source and participant and was provided uncurated.

Here V drops 2 bases and J drops 6 bases, and the junction holds 11 bases not matched to any gene. The CDR3 holds 15 amino acids from the cysteine to the phenylalanine. Here the CDR3 DNA is all that survives: 45 bases in frame from base 1. As encoded in the germline V gene (reference sequence), CDR1 is SGHNT while CDR2 is YYREEE. This clone has only one observation. What antigen it recognizes has not been identified. Base qualities are not at hand, and no much larger clone is one base apart. TCRbeta CDR3 regions were amplified from genomic DNA using the immunoSEQ Assay, a bias-controlled multiplex PCR. Processing in the source paper ran as follows. The number of nucleated cells in each sample was estimated by amplification of reference gene primers within the assay. To quantify the absolute abundance of each unique TCRbeta CDR3 rearrangement, sequence reads were collapsed and filtered. For each sample, productive Simpson clonality was calculated by taking the square root of Simpson's diversity index across productive rearrangements. As stored in TCRdb, this immuneACCESS dataset retains in-frame rearrangements with V and J assigned. A fraction of the clones does not appear; measured against another copy, unresolved V genes explain less than half of the discrepancy, and the remainder lacks a known reason. V and J calls plus clone size are reproduced from that table; the DNA served to infer D and trimming. This sample holds 130,000 to 150,000 clones; about 80% were observed only once. Of the sample, about 5% falls within the top ten clones.

Collaborating institutions collected whole blood in K2EDTA tubes following their own protocols. For TCRbeta analysis, collaborators shipped samples in one of three forms: frozen whole blood, isolated PBMCs, or DNA extracted from either of those sample types. The rearranged chain carries TRBV5-4 and TRBJ2-7; 7 bases in between match TRBD1. The sample comprised peripheral blood. This receptor was obtained from a human donor in a cohort sampled during active COVID-19. Here the CDR3 is given as CASSLQTGSRGEQYF. The DNA is as follows: TGTGCCAGCAGCTTACAGACAGGGTCGAGGGGCGAGCAGTACTTC.